This note documents a single T cell receptor (beta chain) sequence. TCRdb's copy holds only in-frame clones and misses some; the assay was immunoSEQ multiplex PCR. Here the sample spans approximately 89,000 clones, around 94% being singletons. Germline loops: CDR1 MNHEY, CDR2 SMNVEV (reference sequence). V lost 6 bases to trimming and J lost 6 bases; unmatched junction nucleotides: 5. The CDR3 consists of 13 residues. This entry is derived from a study of T cell changes during pregnancy in multiple sclerosis. The sequences come from peripheral blood, collected in the third trimester of pregnancy. V is TRBV27 and J is TRBJ1-1, with 9 positions matching TRBD1. This receptor was taken from a female donor with multiple sclerosis, enrolled in a pregnancy study. CDR3 in DNA: TGTGCCAGCAGGGGACAGGGTCTCGCTGAAGCTTTCTTT. It is translated as CASRGQGLAEAFF.